A selection of T cell receptor beta chains follows, all from one sample in a study of CD8 T cells in Susac syndrome. TCRdb itself ran the immunoSEQ multiplex PCR reads through MiXCR, one entry per CDR3 protein. The sample holds more than 85,000 distinct CDR3 sequences, roughly 94% seen once. What was sequenced was CD4+ T cells from PBMCs. The source of these receptors is a human donor with Susac syndrome. Each CDR3 is given with its conserved first and last residue. The D gene is left open where the match is weak. A row's size may be missing; if present it is once, few, many or a size class.

TRBV20-1,-,TRBJ1-5,-,CSAPNFLEQREQPQHF,TGCAGTGCCCCAAATTTTCTGGAGCAGCGGGAACAGCCCCAGCATTTT
TRBV30,-,TRBJ1-2,-,CAWSRLGYGYTF,TGTGCCTGGAGCAGGCTTGGCTATGGCTACACCTTC
TRBV4-1,-,TRBJ1-1,once,CASSPTRGPNTEAFF,TGCGCCAGCAGCCCGACGAGGGGACCGAACACTGAAGCTTTCTTT
TRBV7-3,TRBD1,TRBJ2-3,-,CASSSTGVGADTQYF,TGTGCCAGCAGCTCAACAGGGGTTGGGGCCGATACGCAGTATTTT
TRBV29-1,TRBD2,TRBJ2-2,-,CSVPRGENTGELFF,TGCAGCGTCCCACGGGGGGAGAACACCGGGGAGCTGTTTTTT
TRBV20-1,-,TRBJ2-2,-,CSAPGVSTGELFF,TGCAGTGCGCCAGGGGTGTCGACCGGGGAGCTGTTTTTT
TRBV4-2,-,TRBJ1-2,-,CASSQATGLMAYGYTF,TGTGCCAGCAGCCAAGCAACAGGACTAATGGCCTATGGCTACACCTTC
TRBV10-1,-,TRBJ1-1,-,CASQDGEEGEAFF,TGCGCCTCCCAAGATGGAGAGGAAGGTGAAGCTTTCTTT
TRBV23-1,TRBD2,TRBJ2-3,-,CASSLPLLADTDTQYF,TGCGCCAGCAGTTTACCTCTACTAGCGGACACAGATACGCAGTATTTT
TRBV4-3,-,TRBJ2-7,-,CASSQETRGTYEQYF,TGCGCCAGCAGCCAAGAGACCAGGGGTACATACGAGCAGTACTTC
TRBV28,-,TRBJ2-7,-,CASKRGRSYEQYF,TGTGCCAGCAAGAGGGGTCGCTCCTACGAGCAGTACTTC
TRBV5-1,-,TRBJ2-6,-,CASSPGHSGANVLTF,TGCGCCAGCAGCCCGGGCCACTCTGGGGCCAACGTCCTGACTTTC
TRBV27,-,TRBJ2-7,-,CATGEFNEQYF,TGTGCCACCGGTGAGTTCAACGAGCAGTACTTC
TRBV7-2,TRBD1,TRBJ1-1,-,CASSRQGRSTEAFF,TGTGCCAGCAGCCGACAGGGGAGGAGCACTGAAGCTTTCTTT
TRBV12-3/TRBV12-4,-,TRBJ2-3,-,CASNSALPSTDTQYF,TGTGCCAGCAATTCAGCCCTACCATCCACAGATACGCAGTATTTT
TRBV4-1,-,TRBJ1-4,once,CASSQDPGAREKLFF,TGCGCCAGCAGCCAAGATCCAGGGGCGCGAGAAAAACTGTTTTTT
TRBV12-3/TRBV12-4,-,TRBJ2-7,-,CASSLTGGTYEQYF,TGTGCCAGCAGTTTAACTGGGGGAACCTACGAGCAGTACTTC
TRBV29-1,-,TRBJ2-1,-,CSAHDANEQFF,TGCAGCGCCCATGATGCGAATGAGCAGTTCTTC